One sample yielded the 13 T cell receptor beta chains listed below, sequenced in a study of CD8 T cells in Susac syndrome. RNA was extracted with the RNeasy kit, and a quantity of roughly 0.5 to 1 ug was reverse transcribed using random hexamers. TCRdb itself ran the immunoSEQ multiplex PCR reads through MiXCR, one entry per CDR3 protein. Found here are approximately 130,000 distinct CDR3 sequences, roughly 89% of them singletons; the top ten hold around 0.24%. Sequencing was performed on CD8+ T cells from PBMCs. Receptor source: a human donor with multiple sclerosis.

DNA for the CDR3: TGCAGCGTTGAAGTTGGGACAGAAAACATTCAGTACTTC. As protein: CSVEVGTENIQYF. This sequence joins TRBV29-1 and TRBJ2-4; TRBD1 matches at 7 bases. The CDR3 has 13 amino acids. Germline V gives CDR1 SQVTM, CDR2 ANQGSEA. The V and J ends lost 1 base and 5 bases, in that order; junction bases with no gene match: 2.

This sequence joins TRBV27 and TRBJ2-3; D is possibly TRBD1 (5 bases). V shed 4 bases and J shed 0 bases, with 11 bases lying between them. Germline loops: CDR1 MNHEY, CDR2 SMNVEV (reference sequence). The length of the CDR3 is 15 residues. Here the CDR3 DNA reads TGTGCCAGCAGTTACACAGGAGCTAGCACAGATACGCAGTATTTT. Residues: CASSYTGASTDTQYF.

The CDR3 region is CAISGLNTGELFF. The CDR3 nucleotides read TGTGCCATCTCCGGACTTAACACCGGGGAGCTGTTTTTT. The chain has TRBV10-3 and TRBJ2-2; D perhaps matches TRBD2 (5 bases). V dropped 8 bases and J dropped 2 bases, with 9 bases sitting between them. The CDR3 covers 13 residues. In germline, CDR1 is ENHRY, CDR2 SYGVKD.

The rearrangement uses TRBV30 and TRBJ2-5, with D maybe TRBD1 (6 bases). Looked up from germline, CDR1 is GTSNPN and CDR2 is SVGIG (reference sequence). The CDR3 totals 15 residues. The ends were cut back, 3 bases at V and 0 bases at J, with 14 bases in the middle. In nucleotides, the CDR3 is TGTGCCTGGAGCGAAGGACAGCTGTACCAAGAGACCCAGTACTTC. Its translation is CAWSEGQLYQETQYF.

The J gene is TRBJ2-7, the V gene TRBV4-3, with D unresolved. V lost 3 bases, J lost 0 bases, and 12 bases lay in between. Per the germline V gene, CDR1 is LGHNA and CDR2 is YSLEER. CDR3 size: 15 residues. The CDR3 spells CASSQERTVSYEQYF. The CDR3, as DNA: TGCGCCAGCAGCCAGGAAAGGACGGTCTCCTACGAGCAGTACTTC.

This chain connects TRBV7-3 to TRBJ2-7; 9 positions match TRBD1. Germline V gives CDR1 SGHTA, CDR2 FQGTGA. The CDR3 is 14 amino acids. The V gene end was trimmed by 0 bases and the J gene end by 5 bases; junction bases not matched to a gene: 2. DNA for the CDR3: TGTGCCAGCAGCTTAACTGGGGACAGGGACGAGCAGTACTTC. Translated: CASSLTGDRDEQYF.

The sample holds a few counts of this clonotype. In DNA, the CDR3 is TGCGCCTCCCGACTAGCGGACAATGAGCAGTTCTTC. This translates into CASRLADNEQFF. The V and J genes are TRBV5-1 and TRBJ2-1, with 9 bases lining up with TRBD2. Germline loops: CDR1 SGHRS, CDR2 YFSETQ. Germline trimming cut 10 bases from V and 5 bases from J; bases unmatched to any gene: 4. CDR3 length: 12 amino acids.

This clonotype was picked up one time. The chain carries TRBV9 and TRBJ2-7; D is perhaps TRBD1 or TRBD2 (5 bases each). Per germline, CDR1 SGDLS and CDR2 YYNGEE. The CDR3 consists of 13 residues. V was clipped by 3 bases and J by 7 bases, with 14 bases between them. The CDR3 bases are TGTGCCAGCAGCGGAACTGGGGGATGGGAGCAGTACTTC. It is translated as CASSGTGGWEQYF.

The genes are TRBV28 and TRBJ2-7, with D possibly TRBD2 on 5 matching bases. The germline V and J ends were trimmed by 4 bases and 6 bases, with 16 bases remaining between them. CDR3 length: 14 residues. Germline V gene sequence: CDR1 MDHEN, CDR2 SYDVKM. CDR3 in amino acids: CASSSRSDQGEQYF. The DNA of the CDR3 is TGTGCCAGCAGTTCCCGTAGCGACCAAGGCGAGCAGTACTTC.

The genes are TRBV2 and TRBJ1-5; D gene ambiguous. V lost 0 bases and J lost 0, with 9 bases in between. Germline V gives CDR1 SNHLY, CDR2 FYNNEI. The CDR3 sequence is 16 residues long. In nucleotides, the CDR3 is TGTGCCAGCAGTGAAGCGCGAGGGCCTAGCAATCAGCCCCAGCATTTT. The encoded protein is CASSEARGPSNQPQHF.

The rearrangement joins TRBV15 to TRBJ1-1, with 8 bases matching TRBD1. Germline CDR1 is LNHNV and CDR2 is YYDKDF (reference sequence). The V gene end was trimmed by 5 bases and the J gene end by 4 bases; junction bases not matched to a gene: 3. The CDR3 totals 13 residues. The CDR3 DNA follows: TGTGCCACCAGCGATACAGGGGGCACTGAAGCTTTCTTT. Its translation: CATSDTGGTEAFF.

The gene calls are TRBV7-8 and TRBJ1-1, with D unclear. This CDR3 contains 11 residues. V was shortened by 4 bases and J by 11 bases, with 11 bases between the two germline ends. Germline assignment: CDR1 SGHVS and CDR2 FQNEAQ. The CDR3 sequence is CASSSSDGAFF. Written as DNA, the CDR3 is TGTGCCAGCAGCTCATCGGACGGGGCTTTCTTT.

The chain employs TRBV27 and TRBJ2-1; 13 positions match TRBD2. The germline gives CDR1 MNHEY, CDR2 SMNVEV (reference sequence). With 5 bases clipped from V and 10 bases from J, the junction kept 8 bases outside the gene matches. There are 15 residues in the CDR3. CDR3 in amino acids: CASSPGTSGEFEQFF. Here the CDR3 DNA reads TGTGCCAGCAGTCCCGGGACTAGCGGGGAATTCGAGCAGTTCTTC.